The rows below give T cell receptor beta chains drawn from one sample of a study of cytomegalovirus exposure and HLA in healthy donors. Clones were read by immunoSEQ multiplex PCR, and TCRdb kept only the in-frame ones, dropping some. This sample carries 200,000 to 250,000 clones, around four fifths of them seen once, and the ten largest clones take 4.5% to 6%. The source material was PBMCs. The receptors originated from a woman aged 18-30 years in good health and CMV-seronegative. The conserved cysteine and the conserved F or W are not part of the CDR3 here.

>TRBJ2-4|TRBV5-1
ASSLAERGGIQY
>TRBJ2-3|TRBV5-1
ASSRGGSGTDTQY
>TRBJ2-1|TRBV25-1
ASRIAGGSYNEQF
>TRBJ2-2|TRBV25-1
ASSYTGELF
>TRBJ2-3|TRBV5-1
ASSSQRDTPAGADTQY
>TRBJ2-1|TRBV19
ASSTGDNEQF
>TRBJ1-6|TRBV30
AYGTGRTYNSPLH
>TRBJ2-5|TRBV5-8
ASSPGLEQETQY
>TRBJ1-3|TRBV25-1
ASSAPPTIY
>TRBJ1-2|TRBV6-1
ASREQGAPGYGYT
>TRBJ1-1|TRBV28
ASSLGTGDFEAF
>TRBJ1-2|TRBV19
ASSTWGGAGGYT
>TRBJ1-4|TRBV28
ASSWDRGTTNEKLF
>TRBJ1-2|TRBV4-1
ASSQEGAPAYGYT
>TRBJ2-7|TRBV2
ASGTELTYEQY
>TRBJ2-7|TRBV4-1
ASSPAPGQGSYEQY
>TRBJ2-4|TRBV18
ASSPPITGRNIQY
>TRBJ2-1|TRBV11-3
ASSIGPYNEQF
>TRBJ2-7|TRBV2
ASSEGLAISYEQY
>TRBJ2-7|TRBV18
ASSQGDGSYEQY
>TRBJ2-1|TRBV9
ASSETSTYNEQF
>TRBJ2-5|TRBV10-1
ASSESRTGSRETQY
>TRBJ2-3|TRBV30
AWTPGLAITDTQY
>TRBJ2-2|TRBV6-5
ASREGPTGELF
>TRBJ2-5|TRBV5-1
ASSLSTGGRETQY
>TRBJ2-7|TRBV23-1
ASSLLGTSGRGDEQY
>TRBJ2-7|TRBV29-1
SVRDSNEQY
>TRBJ1-4|TRBV30
AWSEAANEKLF
>TRBJ2-5|TRBV4-1
ASKRSVFQETQY
>TRBJ2-7|TRBV7-9
ASSLKLASGDSINEQY
>TRBJ2-7|TRBV4-1
ASSAHGTAKAYEQY
>TRBJ1-3|TRBV2
ASEGESSGNTIY
>TRBJ1-4|TRBV4-2
ASSQDLRGFNEKLF
>TRBJ1-4|TRBV6-6
ASTPRGNEKLF
>TRBJ1-1|TRBV5-6
ASTPGQGFGNTEAF
>TRBJ2-7|TRBV7-9
ASSLEGQGYEQY
>TRBJ1-2|TRBV7-9
ASSYGTGGDIYVYT
>TRBJ2-7|TRBV27
ASSLSAVSYEQY
>TRBJ1-5|TRBV4-1
ASSPLSNQPQH
>TRBJ2-1|TRBV28
ASSYLDNNYNEQF
>TRBJ2-5|TRBV4-2
ASRPSGRSGETQY
>TRBJ1-2|TRBV25-1
ASSESAGIGYT
>TRBJ2-1|TRBV9
ASTIGGGTNEQF
>TRBJ2-5|TRBV5-1
ASRTGSETQY
>TRBJ2-1|TRBV5-6
ASSQGLAGYNEQF
>TRBJ1-2|TRBV6-1
ASVSGTRNGYT
>TRBJ1-2|TRBV6-6
ASSLRETQSGYT
>TRBJ2-1|TRBV12-1
ASSPHRNGQF
>TRBJ2-5|TRBV4-1
ASSPGRVGGQETQY